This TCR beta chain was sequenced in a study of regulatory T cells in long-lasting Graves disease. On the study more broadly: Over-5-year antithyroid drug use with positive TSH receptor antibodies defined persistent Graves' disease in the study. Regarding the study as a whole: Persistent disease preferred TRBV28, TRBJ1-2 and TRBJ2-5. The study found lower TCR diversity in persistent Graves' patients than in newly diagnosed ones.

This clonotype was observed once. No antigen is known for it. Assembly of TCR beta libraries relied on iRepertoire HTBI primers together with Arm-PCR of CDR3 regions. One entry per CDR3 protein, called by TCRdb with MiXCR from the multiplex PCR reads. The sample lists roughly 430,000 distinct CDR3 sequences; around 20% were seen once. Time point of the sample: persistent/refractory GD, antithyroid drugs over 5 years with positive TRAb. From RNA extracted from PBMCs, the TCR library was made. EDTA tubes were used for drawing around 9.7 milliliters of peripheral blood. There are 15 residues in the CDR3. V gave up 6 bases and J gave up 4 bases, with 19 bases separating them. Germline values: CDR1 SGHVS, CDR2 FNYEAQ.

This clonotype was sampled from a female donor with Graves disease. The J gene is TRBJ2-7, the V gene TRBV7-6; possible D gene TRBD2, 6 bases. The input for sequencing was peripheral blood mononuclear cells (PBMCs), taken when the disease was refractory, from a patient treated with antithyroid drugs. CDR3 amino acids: CASSPPGLSQYEQYF. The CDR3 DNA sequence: TGTGCCAGCAGTCCGCCGGGACTTAGTCAATACGAGCAGTACTTC.